Detailed here is one T cell receptor beta chain. Its antigen is not identified. From germline, CDR1 is LGHDT and CDR2 YNNKEL (reference sequence). With V trimmed by 2 bases and J by 10 bases, 18 bases remained unmatched. CDR3 length equals 18 residues. The sample comes from a study of post-analysis software for immune sequencing data. Study-wide results and limits: Among four or five TRBV segments more frequent in patients than controls were TRBV5-6, TRBV5-1 and TRBV20-1.

cDNA libraries of TCR beta carried unique molecular identifiers. A single record per CDR3 protein comes from TCRdb applying MiXCR to the PCR reads. The sample yields some 260,000 distinct CDR3 sequences, less than 40% seen once. The sample was blood. This receptor was taken from a girl aged 10-17 years with multiple sclerosis. The chain combines TRBV3-1 with TRBJ2-1, with TRBD1 identical over 9 bases. The CDR3 DNA reads as TGTGCCAGCAGCCAAATCCTTGTCCGGGACAGGGTATTACGAGAGCAGTTCTTC. It yields the protein CASSQILVRDRVLREQFF.